The rows below give T cell receptor beta chains drawn from one sample of a study of blood T cell repertoires in COVID-19. Profiling relied on immunoSEQ multiplex PCR, and the TCRdb table lists in-frame clones only, not all of them. The repertoire consists of about 370,000 clones, with 85% to 90% occurring once and the leading ten covering roughly 1%. Material: PBMCs or T cells enriched from blood (not recorded which). The receptors come from a man aged 18 to 29 who had recovered from COVID-19. CDR3s include the opening cysteine and the closing phenylalanine or tryptophan. The order of the fields is clone size, V gene, D gene, CDR3 length, J gene, CDR3 protein, CDR3 DNA. A D gene is named only where the DNA matches it firmly. Only part of the rows carry a size: once, few, many, or a class if the clone is expanded.

NA	TRBV5-6	NA	11	TRBJ1-2	CASSRRGGYTF	TGTGCCAGCAGCCGCCGGGGAGGCTACACCTTC
NA	TRBV6-1	NA	17	TRBJ1-5	CASSERMAGATNQPQHF	TGTGCCAGCAGTGAAAGAATGGCAGGGGCGACCAATCAGCCCCAGCATTTT
NA	TRBV6-1	TRBD1	17	TRBJ1-3	CASSEAPTGALSATIYF	TGTGCCAGCAGTGAAGCCCCGACAGGGGCTTTGTCCGCCACCATATATTTT
NA	TRBV18	NA	13	TRBJ2-7	CASSHRDSYEQYF	TGTGCCAGCTCACACAGGGACTCCTACGAGCAGTACTTC
NA	TRBV4-3	TRBD2	17	TRBJ2-1	CASSQDRARGAYNEQFF	TGCGCCAGCAGCCAAGACAGAGCTCGGGGGGCCTACAATGAGCAGTTCTTC
NA	TRBV28	NA	13	TRBJ2-2	CASSPMNTGELFF	TGTGCCAGCAGTCCCATGAACACCGGGGAGCTGTTTTTT
NA	TRBV27	TRBD2	15	TRBJ2-1	CASSSVTSFYNEQFF	TGTGCCAGCAGTTCTGTGACTAGCTTCTACAATGAGCAGTTCTTC
NA	TRBV29-1	TRBD2	18	TRBJ2-3	CSVTLYSGSIWSTDTQYF	TGCAGCGTGACCCTCTATAGCGGGAGTATTTGGTCAACAGATACGCAGTATTTT
NA	TRBV13	NA	13	TRBJ1-5	CASSKQGNQPQHF	TGTGCCAGCAGTAAACAGGGCAATCAGCCCCAGCATTTT
once	TRBV28	NA	15	TRBJ2-1	CASSPLLSSYNEQFF	TGTGCCAGCAGTCCGCTTTTGAGCTCCTACAATGAGCAGTTCTTC
NA	TRBV6-5	TRBD2	14	TRBJ2-7	CASSGAGGPYEQYF	TGTGCCTCCTCGGGAGCGGGGGGCCCCTACGAGCAGTACTTC
NA	TRBV7-6	TRBD1	15	TRBJ2-4	CASRLGGTGADIQYF	TGTGCCAGCAGACTAGGTGGGACAGGGGCGGACATTCAGTACTTC
once	TRBV6-2/TRBV6-3	NA	15	TRBJ1-3	CASSYGLSTGNTIYF	TGTGCCAGCAGTTACGGCTTGTCGACTGGAAACACCATATATTTT
NA	TRBV2	TRBD2	15	TRBJ2-1	CASTSSGERHNEQFF	TGTGCCAGCACCTCTAGCGGGGAAAGACACAATGAGCAGTTCTTC
few	TRBV3-1/TRBV3-2	NA	11	TRBJ2-1	CASSELGAQFF	TGTGCCAGCAGCGAGCTGGGCGCGCAGTTCTTC
NA	TRBV2	NA	17	TRBJ2-3	CASSEWAGIESTDTQYF	TGTGCCAGCAGTGAATGGGCAGGAATTGAGAGCACAGATACGCAGTATTTT
NA	TRBV3-1/TRBV3-2	NA	12	TRBJ2-7	CASSQGKNEQYF	TGTGCCAGCAGCCAAGGTAAAAACGAGCAGTACTTC
NA	TRBV6-2/TRBV6-3	TRBD2	21	TRBJ2-1	CASSYDTGTSGSRGSYNEQFF	TGTGCCAGCAGTTACGACACCGGGACTAGCGGGAGTAGGGGCTCCTACAATGAGCAGTTCTTC
NA	TRBV5-4	NA	15	TRBJ2-7	CANSLDPGSAYEQYF	TGTGCCAACAGCTTGGACCCGGGATCGGCCTACGAGCAGTACTTC
once	TRBV7-3	NA	15	TRBJ2-1	CASSLWGLDNNEQFF	TGTGCCAGCAGCTTATGGGGGCTCGATAACAATGAGCAGTTCTTC
NA	TRBV10-3	TRBD2	15	TRBJ2-1	CAISEGASGGYEQFF	TGTGCCATCAGTGAGGGGGCTAGCGGGGGGTATGAGCAGTTCTTC
NA	TRBV3-1/TRBV3-2	TRBD1	15	TRBJ2-3	CASSQGQGHTDTQYF	TGTGCCAGCAGCCAGGGACAGGGGCACACAGATACGCAGTATTTT
NA	TRBV9	NA	14	TRBJ1-2	CASSVTGSNYGYTF	TGTGCCAGCAGCGTCACCGGGAGTAACTATGGCTACACCTTC
NA	TRBV3-1/TRBV3-2	NA	13	TRBJ2-5	CASSQASTGAQYF	TGTGCCAGCAGCCAAGCTTCTACGGGGGCCCAGTACTTC
NA	TRBV4-3	NA	18	TRBJ2-1	CASSQEPDPSANKNEQFF	TGCGCCAGCAGCCAGGAACCGGACCCTAGCGCAAATAAGAATGAGCAGTTCTTC
NA	TRBV28	TRBD1	16	TRBJ1-3	CASSIEGAGSGNTIYF	TGTGCCAGCAGCATCGAGGGGGCCGGCTCTGGAAACACCATATATTTT
NA	TRBV12-5	TRBD1	14	TRBJ1-2	CASGPGQGFYGYTF	TGTGCTAGTGGTCCGGGACAGGGTTTTTATGGCTACACCTTC
NA	TRBV5-1	TRBD1	14	TRBJ1-4	CASSGGTGVEKLFF	TGCGCCAGCAGCGGCGGGACAGGGGTTGAAAAACTGTTTTTT
NA	TRBV12-3/TRBV12-4	TRBD2	13	TRBJ2-1	CASRLAGGNEQFF	TGTGCCAGCAGGCTAGCGGGAGGTAATGAGCAGTTCTTC
few	TRBV5-6	NA	14	TRBJ2-5	CASSKGLYQETQYF	TGTGCCAGCAGCAAGGGACTGTACCAAGAGACCCAGTACTTC
once	TRBV18	TRBD2	15	TRBJ2-4	CASSPLEGLVNIQYF	TGTGCCAGCTCACCGCTTGAAGGACTAGTAAACATTCAGTACTTC
NA	TRBV30	NA	10	TRBJ2-7	CAWGRGEEYF	TGTGCCTGGGGGAGAGGAGAGGAGTACTTC
NA	TRBV19	NA	16	TRBJ2-2	CASNPLRDSNTGELFF	TGTGCCAGTAATCCCTTACGGGACTCGAACACCGGGGAGCTGTTTTTT
NA	TRBV6-2/TRBV6-3	NA	14	TRBJ2-3	CASSYSTSGDTQYF	TGTGCCAGCAGTTACTCTACAAGTGGAGATACGCAGTATTTT
NA	TRBV9	TRBD2	17	TRBJ2-7	CASSAMTSGRTYYEQYF	TGTGCCAGCAGCGCAATGACTAGCGGGAGAACATACTACGAGCAGTACTTC
NA	TRBV18	TRBD1	13	TRBJ2-3	CASSTGGADTQYF	TGTGCCAGCTCGACAGGGGGCGCAGATACGCAGTATTTT
few	TRBV5-1	NA	12	TRBJ1-2	CASRENQGGYTF	TGCGCCAGCAGGGAGAACCAGGGGGGCTACACCTTC
few	TRBV19	TRBD2	13	TRBJ2-3	CASSGGSTDTQYF	TGTGCCAGCAGCGGGGGGAGCACAGATACGCAGTATTTT
NA	TRBV19	NA	13	TRBJ1-2	CASTQGRGYGYTF	TGTGCCAGTACACAGGGTCGAGGCTATGGCTACACCTTC
NA	TRBV27	NA	14	TRBJ2-1	CASSPLATGHERVF	TGTGCCAGCAGTCCACTCGCGACAGGTCATGAACGGGTCTTC
NA	TRBV5-1	NA	14	TRBJ2-5	CASSLGQAPETQYF	TGCGCCAGCAGCTTGGGGCAGGCCCCGGAGACCCAGTACTTC
NA	TRBV4-3	NA	15	TRBJ2-7	CASSRGQEGGYEQYF	TGCGCCAGCAGCCGAGGCCAGGAGGGAGGTTACGAGCAGTACTTC
NA	TRBV13	TRBD1	16	TRBJ2-7	CASSLGGRGYSYEQYF	TGTGCCAGCAGCTTAGGGGGCAGGGGGTACTCCTACGAGCAGTACTTC
NA	TRBV30	TRBD2	14	TRBJ2-2	CAWSDQREIGELFF	TGTGCCTGGAGTGACCAGCGGGAGATCGGGGAGCTGTTTTTT
NA	TRBV7-2	TRBD1	15	TRBJ1-6	CASSSGQGARSPLHF	TGTGCCAGCAGCTCCGGACAGGGGGCGAGGTCACCCCTCCACTTT
NA	TRBV5-1	NA	16	TRBJ2-6	CASTPNRVSGANVLTF	TGCGCCAGCACCCCTAATAGAGTGTCTGGGGCCAACGTCCTGACTTTC
NA	TRBV3-1/TRBV3-2	TRBD1	17	TRBJ2-5	CASSQDPPTGGLETQYF	TGTGCCAGCAGCCAAGACCCCCCCACAGGGGGTCTTGAGACCCAGTACTTC
NA	TRBV4-1	NA	13	TRBJ1-3	CASSPPSGNTIYF	TGCGCCAGCAGCCCCCCATCTGGAAACACCATATATTTT
NA	TRBV12-5	NA	12	TRBJ1-2	CASALGREGYTF	TGTGCTAGTGCCTTGGGGCGGGAAGGCTACACCTTC
NA	TRBV19	NA	16	TRBJ2-1	CASSRNTLTPGGEQFF	TGTGCCAGTAGTAGAAACACCCTAACCCCCGGGGGTGAGCAGTTCTTC
NA	TRBV30	NA	14	TRBJ1-5	CAWSTGNSNQPQHF	TGTGCCTGGAGTACGGGTAATAGCAATCAGCCCCAGCATTTT
NA	TRBV11-2	NA	16	TRBJ1-1	CASSTRYRDGGTEAFF	TGTGCCAGCAGCACCCGATACAGGGACGGTGGCACTGAAGCTTTCTTT
NA	TRBV5-1	NA	13	TRBJ2-2	CASSLYFTGELFF	TGCGCCAGCAGCTTGTATTTCACCGGGGAGCTGTTTTTT
NA	TRBV13	TRBD2	18	TRBJ2-7	CASSLGPGGGRAIYEQYF	TGTGCCAGCAGCTTAGGCCCGGGGGGCGGGAGGGCCATCTACGAGCAGTACTTC